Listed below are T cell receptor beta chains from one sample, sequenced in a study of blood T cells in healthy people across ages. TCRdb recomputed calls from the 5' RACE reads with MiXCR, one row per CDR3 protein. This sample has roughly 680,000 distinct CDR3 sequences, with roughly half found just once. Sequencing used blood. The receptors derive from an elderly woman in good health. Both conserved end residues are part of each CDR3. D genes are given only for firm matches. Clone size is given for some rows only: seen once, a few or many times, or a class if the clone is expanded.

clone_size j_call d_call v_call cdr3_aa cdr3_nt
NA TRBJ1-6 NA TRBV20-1 CSARTPGLPYSPLYF TGCAGTGCTAGAACTCCGGGACTTCCATATTCACCCCTCTACTTT
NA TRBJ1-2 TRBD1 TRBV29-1 CSVGQGESYGYTF TGCAGCGTTGGACAGGGGGAGAGCTATGGCTACACCTTC
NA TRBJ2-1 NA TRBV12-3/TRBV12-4 CASSAQGTGNEQFF TGTGCCAGCAGTGCGCAGGGAACCGGCAATGAGCAGTTCTTC
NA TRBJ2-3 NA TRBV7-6 CASSLDTSTETQYF TGTGCCAGCAGCTTAGATACAAGCACAGAGACGCAGTATTTT
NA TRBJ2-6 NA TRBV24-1 CATTQSSGANVLTF TGTGCCACCACCCAGAGCTCTGGGGCCAACGTCCTGACTTTC
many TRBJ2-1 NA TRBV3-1 CASSPGAGEQFF TGTGCCAGCAGCCCCGGGGCAGGGGAGCAGTTCTTC
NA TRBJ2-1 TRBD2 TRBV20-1 CSARDQLAGNEQFF TGCAGTGCTAGAGATCAACTAGCGGGCAATGAGCAGTTCTTC
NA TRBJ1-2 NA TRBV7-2 CASSWSGTNGYTF TGTGCCAGCAGCTGGAGTGGGACTAATGGCTACACCTTC
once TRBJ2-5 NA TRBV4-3 CASSQLPGTGTQYF TGCGCCAGCAGCCAACTGCCGGGCACGGGGACCCAGTACTTC
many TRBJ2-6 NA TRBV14 CASSPRAFVLTF TGTGCCAGCAGCCCGCGGGCCTTCGTCCTGACTTTC
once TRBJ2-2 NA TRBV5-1 CASSLAFSSANTGELFF TGCGCCAGCAGCTTGGCCTTCTCCTCTGCGAACACCGGGGAGCTGTTTTTT
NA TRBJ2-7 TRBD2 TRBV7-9 CASSPRGSGSYEQYF TGTGCCAGCAGCCCCCGCGGGAGCGGGAGCTACGAGCAGTACTTC
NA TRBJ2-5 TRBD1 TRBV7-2 CASRTGSSGGETQYF TGTGCCTCCCGGACAGGGTCTTCCGGTGGAGAGACCCAGTACTTC
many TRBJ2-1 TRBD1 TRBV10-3 CAIKGAFNEQFF TGTGCCATCAAGGGGGCCTTTAATGAGCAGTTCTTC
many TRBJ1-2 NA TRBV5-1 CASKTEDSHGYTF TGCGCCAGCAAAACAGAGGACTCCCATGGCTACACCTTC
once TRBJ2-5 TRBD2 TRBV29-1 CSVVPSGEWTQYF TGCAGCGTTGTACCTAGCGGGGAATGGACCCAGTACTTC
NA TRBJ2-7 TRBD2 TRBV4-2 CASSQGRTVGLANSYEQYF TGTGCCAGCAGCCAAGGTCGGACGGTGGGACTAGCGAACTCCTACGAGCAGTACTTC
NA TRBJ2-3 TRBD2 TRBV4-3 CASSQEWRGGLTDTQYF TGCGCCAGCAGCCAAGAATGGCGGGGGGGCCTCACAGATACGCAGTATTTT
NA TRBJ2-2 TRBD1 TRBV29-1 CSCGTGNTGELFF TGCAGCTGCGGGACAGGGAACACCGGGGAGCTGTTTTTT
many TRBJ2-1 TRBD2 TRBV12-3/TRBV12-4 CASSPGLAGHPGYNEQFF TGTGCCAGCAGCCCTGGACTAGCGGGGCATCCCGGTTACAATGAGCAGTTCTTC
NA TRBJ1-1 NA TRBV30 CAWSAQGGSLTEAFF TGTGCCTGGAGTGCTCAGGGTGGGTCGTTAACTGAAGCTTTCTTT
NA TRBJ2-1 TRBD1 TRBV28 CASSFAGQGAQGQFF TGTGCCAGCAGTTTCGCGGGACAGGGGGCCCAGGGGCAGTTCTTC
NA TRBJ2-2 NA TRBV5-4 CATHTGITGELFF TGTGCCACCCACACAGGGATTACCGGGGAGCTGTTTTTT
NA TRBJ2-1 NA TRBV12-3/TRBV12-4 CASSRDAFSYNEQFF TGTGCCAGCAGCCGGGACGCCTTCTCCTACAATGAGCAGTTCTTC
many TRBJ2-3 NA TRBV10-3 CAINDGGPLPQYF TGTGCCATCAACGACGGGGGGCCCCTTCCGCAGTATTTT
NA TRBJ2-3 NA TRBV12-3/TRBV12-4 CASNRERRTDTQYF TGTGCCAGCAATCGGGAGCGGCGCACAGATACGCAGTATTTT
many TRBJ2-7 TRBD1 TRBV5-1 CASSPEPGQVYEQYF TGCGCCAGCAGCCCAGAGCCGGGACAGGTTTACGAGCAGTACTTC
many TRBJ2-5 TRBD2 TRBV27 CASSLLGGETQYF TGTGCCAGCAGTTTACTGGGGGGGGAGACCCAGTACTTC
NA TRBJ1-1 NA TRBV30 CAWSVSGGEAFF TGTGCCTGGAGTGTAAGCGGGGGGGAAGCTTTCTTT
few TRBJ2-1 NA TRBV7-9 CASSWAPNEQFF TGTGCCAGCAGCTGGGCCCCCAATGAGCAGTTCTTC
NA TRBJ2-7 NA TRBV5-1 CASSWAAEGKYEQYF TGCGCCAGCAGCTGGGCAGCGGAGGGGAAGTACGAGCAGTACTTC
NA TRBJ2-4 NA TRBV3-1 CAGSQELGTFQYF TGTGCCGGCAGCCAAGAGTTGGGTACTTTTCAGTACTTC
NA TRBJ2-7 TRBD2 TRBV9 CASSVGLADTYEQYF TGTGCCAGCAGCGTTGGACTAGCGGATACCTACGAGCAGTACTTC
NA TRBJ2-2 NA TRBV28 CASSAPGTPGELFF TGTGCCAGCAGTGCCCCCGGGACGCCCGGAGAGCTGTTTTTT
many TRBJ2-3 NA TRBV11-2 CASSLGAKDSDTQYF TGTGCCAGCAGCTTAGGAGCCAAGGACTCAGATACGCAGTATTTT
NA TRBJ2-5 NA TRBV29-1 CSVEGQAGETQYF TGCAGCGTTGAAGGACAGGCCGGGGAGACCCAGTACTTC
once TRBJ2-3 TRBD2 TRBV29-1 CSVTGGTLSTDTQYF TGCAGCGTTACGGGGGGGACGTTGAGCACAGATACGCAGTATTTT
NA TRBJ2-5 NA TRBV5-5 CASSLAQAAALQETQYF TGTGCCAGCAGCTTGGCCCAGGCGGCCGCCCTACAAGAGACCCAGTACTTC
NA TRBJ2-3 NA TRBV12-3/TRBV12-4 CASSTTGGGPTDTQYF TGTGCCAGCAGTACAACCGGGGGCGGCCCCACAGATACGCAGTATTTT
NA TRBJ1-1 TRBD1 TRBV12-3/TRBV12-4 CASSIGDRGGNTEAFF TGTGCCAGCAGCATAGGGGACAGGGGCGGAAACACTGAAGCTTTCTTT
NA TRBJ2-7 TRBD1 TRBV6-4 CASREQTGTEQYF TGTGCCAGCAGAGAGCAGACAGGGACCGAGCAGTACTTC
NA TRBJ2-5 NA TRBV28 CASSNARGASETQYF TGTGCCAGCAGCAACGCCCGGGGGGCCTCAGAGACCCAGTACTTC
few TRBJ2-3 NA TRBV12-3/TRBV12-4 CASSCSGTDTQYF TGTGCCAGCAGTTGTAGTGGCACAGATACGCAGTATTTT
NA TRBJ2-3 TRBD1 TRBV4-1 CASSTRDRSTDTQYF TGCGCCAGCAGCACTCGGGACAGGAGCACAGATACGCAGTATTTT
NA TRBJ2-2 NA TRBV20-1 CSALGAPNTGELFF TGCAGTGCCCTCGGGGCTCCCAACACCGGGGAGCTGTTTTTT
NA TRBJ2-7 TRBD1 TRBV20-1 CSAREGQGAFHEQYF TGCAGTGCTAGAGAGGGACAGGGGGCATTCCACGAGCAGTACTTC
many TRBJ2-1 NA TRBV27 CASSLRQLPDNEQFF TGTGCCAGCAGTTTACGGCAGTTACCGGACAATGAGCAGTTCTTC
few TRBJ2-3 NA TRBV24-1 CATSEIRTGGSTDTQYF TGTGCCACCAGCGAGATCAGGACTGGTGGGAGCACAGATACGCAGTATTTT
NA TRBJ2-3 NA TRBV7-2 CASSPYMADTQYF TGTGCCAGCTCACCCTACATGGCAGATACGCAGTATTTT
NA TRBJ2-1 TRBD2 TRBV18 CASSQLAGGRNEQFF TGTGCCAGCTCACAACTAGCGGGGGGTCGAAATGAGCAGTTCTTC
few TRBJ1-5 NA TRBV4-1 CASSLIAGDSNQPQHF TGCGCCAGCAGCCTGATCGCGGGGGATAGCAATCAGCCCCAGCATTTT
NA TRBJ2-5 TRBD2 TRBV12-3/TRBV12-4 CASSILSGRVETQYF TGTGCCAGCAGTATTCTTAGCGGGAGGGTCGAGACCCAGTACTTC
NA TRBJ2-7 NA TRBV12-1 CASSFGRRGVRFYEQYF TGTGCCAGCAGCTTTGGTCGACGGGGGGTTCGGTTCTACGAGCAGTACTTC
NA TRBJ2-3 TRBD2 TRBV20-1 CSALRAGGGPDTQYF TGCAGTGCTCTTCGGGCGGGGGGTGGCCCAGATACGCAGTATTTT
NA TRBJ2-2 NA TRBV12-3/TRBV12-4 CASTLRGRPGELFF TGTGCCAGCACCCTTAGGGGCAGGCCCGGGGAGCTGTTTTTT